The entry that follows covers one TCR beta chain sequence. Naive CD45RA+ and memory CD45RA-negative subsets were split from CD4+ cells. This record belongs to a study of shared clonotypes between healthy human individuals. Study context: Serving as donors were two women and three men, whose ages spanned 18 to 49.

CDR1 SGDLS and CDR2 YYNGEE come from the germline V gene. CDR3 length equals 14 residues. V shed 1 base and J shed 9 bases, with 16 bases lying between them. DNA at 200 ng, around 30,000 T cell genomes, went into sorted-subset replicate PCRs. Measured with immunoSEQ multiplex PCR; TCRdb has only the in-frame clones, and not every one. The repertoire consists of approximately 2.5 million clones, with around 94% occurring once and the leading ten covering 0.11% to 0.15%. The clonotype was recovered from a young man in good health. The sequenced sample consisted of naive CD4+ T cells sorted from blood. The sample's subset: CD45RA+ positively selected. V gene TRBV9 combines with J gene TRBJ1-2, with no clear D. CDR3 loop: CASSVLTGGLSYTF. In nucleotides, the CDR3 is TGTGCCAGCAGCGTACTCACTGGCGGACTCAGCTACACCTTC.